These T cell receptor beta chains were read from a single sample in a study of CD8 T cells in ankylosing spondylitis. TCRdb analysed the 5' RACE reads with MiXCR anew, one entry per CDR3 protein. Of roughly 40,000 distinct CDR3 sequences listed, about 2.5% were seen once; the top ten hold 4% to 5.5%. Sample: blood, either unsorted or a sorted T cell fraction (not recorded which). The receptors stem from a male donor with ankylosing spondylitis or in good health (not recorded which). Both conserved end residues are part of each CDR3. Each record gives: V gene, J gene, D gene, clone size, CDR3 length, CDR3 DNA, CDR3 protein. The D gene is left open where the match is weak. Size is omitted from some rows. Given values are once, few, many or a class for expanded clones.

V: TRBV9
J: TRBJ2-3
D: NA
size: many
length: 14
DNA: TGTGCCAGCAGCCTCGGACTCGGCACAGATACGCAGTATTTT
CDR3: CASSLGLGTDTQYF

V: TRBV9
J: TRBJ2-7
D: TRBD2
size: many
length: 15
DNA: TGTGCCAGCAGCGTAGGTCCGGGAGGGCCGGGGGAGCAGTACTTC
CDR3: CASSVGPGGPGEQYF

V: TRBV9
J: TRBJ2-1
D: TRBD2
size: many
length: 15
DNA: TGTGCCAGCAGCAAAAGACTAGCGGGAGCATATGAGCAGTTCTTC
CDR3: CASSKRLAGAYEQFF

V: TRBV9
J: TRBJ2-5
D: TRBD2
size: many
length: 18
DNA: TGTGCCAGCAGCTTCCGGACTAGCGGGAGACCAAACCAAGAGACCCAGTACTTC
CDR3: CASSFRTSGRPNQETQYF

V: TRBV9
J: TRBJ2-1
D: TRBD2
size: many
length: 16
DNA: TGTGCCAGCAGCGCCCAGCGGGGTACCTCCTACAATGAGCAGTTCTTC
CDR3: CASSAQRGTSYNEQFF

V: TRBV9
J: TRBJ2-2
D: TRBD2
size: NA
length: 17
DNA: TGTGCCAGCAGCGTAGCGGGCAGCGGGGGGAACACCGGGGAGCTGTTTTTT
CDR3: CASSVAGSGGNTGELFF

V: TRBV9
J: TRBJ2-3
D: NA
size: many
length: 15
DNA: TGTGCCAGCAGCGTAAATGCGGGGACAGCGGTTACGCAGTATTTT
CDR3: CASSVNAGTAVTQYF

V: TRBV9
J: TRBJ1-1
D: NA
size: many
length: 14
DNA: TGTGCCAGCAGCGTAAGGACAGAGAACACTGAAGCTTTCTTT
CDR3: CASSVRTENTEAFF

V: TRBV9
J: TRBJ2-1
D: NA
size: many
length: 13
DNA: TGTGCCAGCAGCGCCACCCCCGACAATGAGCAGTTCTTC
CDR3: CASSATPDNEQFF

V: TRBV9
J: TRBJ2-1
D: TRBD1
size: NA
length: 15
DNA: TGTGCCAGCAGCCCGCCCGGACAGGTTCGCAATGAGCAGTTCTTC
CDR3: CASSPPGQVRNEQFF

V: TRBV9
J: TRBJ1-2
D: NA
size: many
length: 14
DNA: TGTGCCAGCACCCGACTGGGGGCCGACCACGGCTACACCTTC
CDR3: CASTRLGADHGYTF

V: TRBV9
J: TRBJ2-1
D: NA
size: many
length: 16
DNA: TGTGCCAGCAGCGTAGATCAGCGACCCGCCTACAATGAGCAGTTCTTC
CDR3: CASSVDQRPAYNEQFF

V: TRBV9
J: TRBJ2-1
D: TRBD2
size: many
length: 15
DNA: TGTGCCAGCAGCGTAGGTGTAGCGGGATATAATGAGCAGTTCTTC
CDR3: CASSVGVAGYNEQFF

V: TRBV9
J: TRBJ2-7
D: NA
size: many
length: 13
DNA: TGTGCCAGCAGCCGAGAGGGGTCGGGCGAGCAGTACTTC
CDR3: CASSREGSGEQYF

V: TRBV9
J: TRBJ2-1
D: NA
size: few
length: 13
DNA: TGTGCCAGCAGCGATCGGGGCCGCGGTGAGCAGTTCTTC
CDR3: CASSDRGRGEQFF

V: TRBV9
J: TRBJ2-5
D: NA
size: many
length: 16
DNA: TGTGCCAGCAGCGTAGCTATCGGCGGCGACCAAGAGACCCAGTACTTC
CDR3: CASSVAIGGDQETQYF

V: TRBV9
J: TRBJ2-3
D: NA
size: many
length: 14
DNA: TGTGCCAGCAGCGTAGGGACTACCACAGATACGCAGTATTTT
CDR3: CASSVGTTTDTQYF

V: TRBV9
J: TRBJ2-5
D: NA
size: many
length: 13
DNA: TGTGCCAGCAGCGACGGGACGAAAGAGACCCAGTACTTC
CDR3: CASSDGTKETQYF

V: TRBV9
J: TRBJ2-5
D: NA
size: medium-sized
length: 16
DNA: TGTGCCAGCAGCGTAGCTACGGGGGAGCTCCGCGGGACCCAGTACTTC
CDR3: CASSVATGELRGTQYF

V: TRBV9
J: TRBJ2-3
D: NA
size: many
length: 14
DNA: TGTGCCAGCAGCGTAGGAGGGTGGGCAGATACGCAGTATTTT
CDR3: CASSVGGWADTQYF

V: TRBV9
J: TRBJ2-5
D: TRBD2
size: many
length: 16
DNA: TGTGCCAGCAGCCCCCCCGGAACTAGCGGGATAGAGACCCAGTACTTC
CDR3: CASSPPGTSGIETQYF

V: TRBV9
J: TRBJ2-7
D: NA
size: many
length: 14
DNA: TGTGCCAGCAGCGTAGGGGACGGATCCTACGAGCAGTACTTC
CDR3: CASSVGDGSYEQYF

V: TRBV9
J: TRBJ2-2
D: NA
size: NA
length: 17
DNA: TGTGCCAGCAGCGTAGAGGGCGGAAGGAGAAACACCGGGGAGCTGTTTTTT
CDR3: CASSVEGGRRNTGELFF

V: TRBV9
J: TRBJ2-1
D: NA
size: many
length: 15
DNA: TGTGCCAGCAGCGTGACCGGATTCCTATACAATGAGCAGTTCTTC
CDR3: CASSVTGFLYNEQFF

V: TRBV9
J: TRBJ2-1
D: NA
size: many
length: 14
DNA: TGTGCCAGCAGCGTAGCGGGGCTCTACAATGAGCAGTTCTTC
CDR3: CASSVAGLYNEQFF

V: TRBV9
J: TRBJ1-2
D: NA
size: NA
length: 14
DNA: TGTGCCAGCAGTGACCTAGGGCAGCCCGATGGCTACACCTTC
CDR3: CASSDLGQPDGYTF

V: TRBV9
J: TRBJ1-3
D: NA
size: many
length: 15
DNA: TGTGCCAGCAGCCCTCGACGGATCTCTGGAAACACCATATATTTT
CDR3: CASSPRRISGNTIYF

V: TRBV9
J: TRBJ2-3
D: NA
size: many
length: 13
DNA: TGTGCCAGCAGCGTAGAAAGGACAGATACGCAGTATTTT
CDR3: CASSVERTDTQYF

V: TRBV9
J: TRBJ2-3
D: TRBD2
size: many
length: 15
DNA: TGTGCCAGCAGCGTAGGGGCGGGAGGGCCAGATACGCAGTATTTT
CDR3: CASSVGAGGPDTQYF

V: TRBV9
J: TRBJ2-3
D: TRBD2
size: many
length: 15
DNA: TGTGCCAGCGGTACTAGCGGGATAGGCACAGATACGCAGTATTTT
CDR3: CASGTSGIGTDTQYF

V: TRBV9
J: TRBJ2-1
D: TRBD1
size: many
length: 15
DNA: TGTGCCAGCAGCGCGGGGACAGGGGAAACAGATGAGCAGTTCTTC
CDR3: CASSAGTGETDEQFF

V: TRBV6-1
J: TRBJ1-5
D: TRBD1
size: many
length: 18
DNA: TGTGCCAGCAGTCCAAAGGGGCCCTCAGACAGGGGAGGCCAGCCCCAGCATTTT
CDR3: CASSPKGPSDRGGQPQHF

V: TRBV9
J: TRBJ2-5
D: NA
size: many
length: 13
DNA: TGTGCCAGCAGCGTAGCAAGTGCAGAGACCCAGTACTTC
CDR3: CASSVASAETQYF

V: TRBV9
J: TRBJ2-1
D: TRBD1
size: medium-sized
length: 15
DNA: TGTGCCAGCAGCGTAGGACAGGGAGCCTACAATGAGCAGTTCTTC
CDR3: CASSVGQGAYNEQFF

V: TRBV9
J: TRBJ2-6
D: NA
size: many
length: 15
DNA: TGTGCCAGCAGCGCTCCGGGATCAGGGGCCAACGTCCTGACTTTC
CDR3: CASSAPGSGANVLTF

V: TRBV9
J: TRBJ2-5
D: TRBD2
size: many
length: 13
DNA: TGTGCCAGCAGCGTACAGCGGGAGGGGACCCAGTACTTC
CDR3: CASSVQREGTQYF

V: TRBV9
J: TRBJ2-2
D: NA
size: many
length: 17
DNA: TGTGCCAGCAGCGTAGCTCCAGGGCGGTTGGACACCGGGGAGCTGTTTTTT
CDR3: CASSVAPGRLDTGELFF

V: TRBV9
J: TRBJ2-1
D: TRBD2
size: many
length: 14
DNA: TGTGCCAGCAGCGTAGGTCCGGGGGGGAATGAGCAGTTCTTC
CDR3: CASSVGPGGNEQFF

V: TRBV9
J: TRBJ2-3
D: TRBD2
size: many
length: 16
DNA: TGTGCCAGCAGCGTAGACTCGGGAGGGTCCACAGATACGCAGTATTTT
CDR3: CASSVDSGGSTDTQYF

V: TRBV9
J: TRBJ1-1
D: NA
size: many
length: 13
DNA: TGTGCCAGCAGCGTAGAGGTCCATGCTGAAGCTTTCTTT
CDR3: CASSVEVHAEAFF

V: TRBV23-1
J: TRBJ2-7
D: NA
size: NA
length: 14
DNA: TGCGCCAGCAGTCACCCCGGACCCACCTACGAGCAGTACTTC
CDR3: CASSHPGPTYEQYF

V: TRBV9
J: TRBJ2-3
D: TRBD2
size: many
length: 15
DNA: TGTGCCAGCAGCGTTAGCGGGGTTAGCACAGATACGCAGTATTTT
CDR3: CASSVSGVSTDTQYF

V: TRBV9
J: TRBJ2-4
D: NA
size: many
length: 16
DNA: TGTGCCAGCAGCGTAGGAGTGGGCTCCCTGGGAAACATTCAGTACTTC
CDR3: CASSVGVGSLGNIQYF

V: TRBV21-1
J: TRBJ2-1
D: NA
size: few
length: 17
DNA: NA
CDR3: CANSPLVAGGAHNEQFF

V: TRBV9
J: TRBJ1-1
D: NA
size: many
length: 14
DNA: TGTGCCAGCAGCACCCGGCGCCGCGGCACTGAAGCTTTCTTT
CDR3: CASSTRRRGTEAFF

V: TRBV9
J: TRBJ2-5
D: NA
size: many
length: 13
DNA: TGTGCCAGCAGCGGGGCGGCAGAAGAGACCCAGTACTTC
CDR3: CASSGAAEETQYF

V: TRBV9
J: TRBJ1-5
D: NA
size: many
length: 15
DNA: TGTGCCAGCAGCGTAGTCCCGGACCCCATGGGGCCCCAGCATTTT
CDR3: CASSVVPDPMGPQHF

V: TRBV9
J: TRBJ2-3
D: TRBD2
size: many
length: 16
DNA: TGTGCCAGCAGACCCACGGGGGGTAGGAACTCGGGAACGCAGTATTTT
CDR3: CASRPTGGRNSGTQYF

V: TRBV9
J: TRBJ1-1
D: NA
size: NA
length: 14
DNA: TGTGCCAGCAGCGTCCTTGCGAGGAACACTGAAGCTTTCTTT
CDR3: CASSVLARNTEAFF

V: TRBV9
J: TRBJ2-7
D: TRBD1
size: many
length: 16
DNA: TGTGCCAGCAGCGTCAGTGCGTATGGCAGGGGGTACGAGCAGTACTTC
CDR3: CASSVSAYGRGYEQYF

V: TRBV3-1
J: TRBJ2-6
D: TRBD2
size: many
length: 19
DNA: TGTGCCAGCAGCCCGGGACTAGCGGGAGTAGTATTGGGGGCCAACGTCCTGACTTTC
CDR3: CASSPGLAGVVLGANVLTF

V: TRBV9
J: TRBJ2-1
D: TRBD2
size: many
length: 16
DNA: TGTGCCAGCAGCGTAGCCCGACTAGCCTCCTACAATGAGCAGTTCTTC
CDR3: CASSVARLASYNEQFF

V: TRBV9
J: TRBJ2-7
D: NA
size: few
length: 14
DNA: TGTGCCAGCTCCCCCGGGGGAAAAACCTACGAGCAGTACTTC
CDR3: CASSPGGKTYEQYF